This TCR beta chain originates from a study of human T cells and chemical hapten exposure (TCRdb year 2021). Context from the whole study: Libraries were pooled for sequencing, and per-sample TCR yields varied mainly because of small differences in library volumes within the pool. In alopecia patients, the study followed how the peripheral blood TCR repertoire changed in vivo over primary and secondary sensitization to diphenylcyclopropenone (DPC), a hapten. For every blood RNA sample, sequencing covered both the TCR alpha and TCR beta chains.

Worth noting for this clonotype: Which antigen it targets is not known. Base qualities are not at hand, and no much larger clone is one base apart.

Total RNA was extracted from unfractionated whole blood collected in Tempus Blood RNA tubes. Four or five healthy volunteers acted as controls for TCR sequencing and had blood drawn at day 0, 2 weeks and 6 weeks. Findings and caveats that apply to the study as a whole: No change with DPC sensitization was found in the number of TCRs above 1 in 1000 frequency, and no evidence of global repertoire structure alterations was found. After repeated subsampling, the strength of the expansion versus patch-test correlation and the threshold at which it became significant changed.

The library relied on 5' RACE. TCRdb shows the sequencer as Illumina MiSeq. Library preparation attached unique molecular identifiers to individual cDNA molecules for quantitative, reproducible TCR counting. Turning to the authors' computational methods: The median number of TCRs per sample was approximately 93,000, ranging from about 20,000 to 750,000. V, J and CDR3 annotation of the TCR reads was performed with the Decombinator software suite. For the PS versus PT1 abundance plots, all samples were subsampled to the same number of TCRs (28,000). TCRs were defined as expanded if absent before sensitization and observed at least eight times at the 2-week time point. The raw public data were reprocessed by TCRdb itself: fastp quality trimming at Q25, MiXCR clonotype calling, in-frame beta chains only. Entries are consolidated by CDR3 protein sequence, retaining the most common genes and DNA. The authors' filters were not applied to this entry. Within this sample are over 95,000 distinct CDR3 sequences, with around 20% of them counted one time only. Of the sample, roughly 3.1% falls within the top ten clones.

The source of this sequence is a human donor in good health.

The CDR3 here reads CAAGTDMNTEAFF. The DNA reads TGTGCCGCCGGGACGGATATGAACACTGAAGCTTTCTTT. The chain is encoded by TRBV28 joined to TRBJ1-1; TRBD1 could be the D gene, as 5 bases match. The CDR1 and CDR2 encoded by the germline V gene are MDHEN and SYDVKM. The CDR3 measures 13 amino acids from cysteine to phenylalanine. This entry keeps only the CDR3 DNA: 39 bases, framed from base 1. V is reduced by 11 bases and J by 0 bases, leaving a spacing of 13 bases between them.